This entry describes one T cell receptor (beta chain). Its antigen remains unidentified. The data were obtained in a study of monozygotic twins with inflammatory bowel disease. Study observations and caveats: TCRbeta inverse Simpson diversity was decreased in IBD patients versus healthy co-twins. Telling different T cell subtypes apart from each other was not possible. IBD patients shared fewer clonotypes with others than healthy twins, especially with disease activity.

The length of the CDR3 is 14 residues. Germline assignment: CDR1 DFQATT and CDR2 SNEGSKA (reference sequence). No DNA is given; TCRdb re-called the 5' RACE reads and lists each CDR3 protein once. The sample spans 110,000 or so distinct CDR3 sequences; the ten largest clones claim around 12%. The sequencing sample was made of blood. The chain carries TRBV20-1 and TRBJ1-1; TCRdb returns TRBD1, unconfirmable since there is no DNA. This TCR derives from a human donor with ulcerative colitis or Crohn's disease, or a healthy co-twin of an affected twin (not recorded which). The CDR3 is CRPTDGVVDTEAFF.